What follows are 19 T cell receptor beta chains derived from one specimen sequenced in a study of CD4+ T cells in melanoma. Assay used: immunoSEQ multiplex PCR; TCRdb lists only in-frame clones, some missing. The sample lists some 50,000 clones, nearly 90% occurring once. What was sequenced was peripheral blood. These TCRs come from a human donor with melanoma.

This sequence joins TRBV7-2 and TRBJ2-1; 9 bases map to TRBD2. Germline CDR1 is SGHTA and CDR2 is FQGNSA. CDR3 size: 19 residues. With V trimmed by 0 bases and J by 0 bases, 9 bases remained unmatched. DNA of the CDR3: TGTGCCAGCAGCTTAGCGTCTAGCGGGGCGGCGAGCTCCTACAATGAGCAGTTCTTC. Translated, it gives CASSLASSGAASSYNEQFF.

This rearrangement joins TRBV27 to TRBJ2-7; 11 bases line up with TRBD1. CDR1 and CDR2 (germline): MNHEY, SMNVEV (reference sequence). The CDR3 extends over 15 amino acids. Germline trimming cut 3 bases from V and 5 bases from J; bases unmatched to any gene: 6. The CDR3 is CASSFTGTGGHEQYF. The CDR3 bases are TGTGCCAGCAGTTTCACCGGGACAGGGGGTCACGAGCAGTACTTC.

This clone came up a few times. With a much larger clone just one base away, this may be a read error. This same CDR3 is encoded by further DNA sequences in the sample. V is TRBV6-5 and J is TRBJ2-7; 9 bases line up with TRBD1. The V and J ends lost 6 bases and 0 bases, in that order; junction bases with no gene match: 3. The CDR3 has 14 residues. CDR1 is MNHEY, CDR2 SVGAGI, per germline. CDR3 nucleotides: TGTGCCAGCAGCCCGGGACAGGGCTCCTACGAGCAGTACTTC. This codes for CASSPGQGSYEQYF.

This sequence joins TRBV7-2 and TRBJ2-2; the D call may be TRBD1 or TRBD2 (6 bases each). V lost 2 bases and J lost 4, with 14 bases in between. Germline lookup yields CDR1 SGHTA and CDR2 FQGNSA. CDR3 length: 16 residues. CDR3: CASSLPRGGGTGELFF. For the CDR3, the DNA is TGTGCCAGCAGCTTACCCCGCGGAGGGGGCACCGGGGAGCTGTTTTTT. Drawing the rest from reference TRBV7-2 and TRBJ2-2, the complete variable domain is GAGVSQSPSNKVTEKGKDVELRCDPISGHTALYWYRQSLGQGLEFLIYFQGNSAPDKSGLPSDRFSAERTGGSVSTLTIQRTQQEDSAVYLCASSLPRGGGTGELFFGEGSRLTVL.

The chain joins TRBV5-1 to TRBJ1-2, with 9 nucleotides matching TRBD1. Unmatched junction bases numbered 8, after V lost 3 bases and J lost 8 bases. This CDR3 has 14 residues. The germline gives CDR1 SGHRS, CDR2 YFSETQ. The CDR3 bases are TGCGCCAGCAGCTCGGGACAGGGTTCAGAGGGCTACACCTTC. Translating it yields CASSSGQGSEGYTF.

The genes are TRBV15 and TRBJ2-2; 7 bases line up with TRBD2. The J segment lost 3 bases and the V segment lost 0 bases, leaving 1 base of the junction unmatched. Germline-derived CDR1 and CDR2 are LNHNV and YYDKDF (reference sequence). The CDR3 has 15 amino acids. CDR3 loop: CATSREAGHTGELFF. DNA of the CDR3: TGTGCCACCAGCAGAGAAGCGGGGCACACCGGGGAGCTGTTTTTT.

This rearrangement joins TRBV28 to TRBJ1-4; the D gene is possibly TRBD1 (5 bases). V dropped 8 bases and J dropped 8 bases, with 15 bases sitting between them. The germline gives CDR1 MDHEN, CDR2 SYDVKM. CDR3 length: 13 amino acids. CDR3 residues: CASQSGDGEKLFF. The CDR3 nucleotides read TGTGCCAGCCAGTCGGGGGACGGAGAAAAACTGTTTTTT.

The gene calls are TRBV5-6 and TRBJ1-5; the D is unclear. The CDR3 is 12 residues long. Germline CDR1 and CDR2: SGHDT and YYEEEE. Trimming stripped 4 bases from V and 1 base from J, with 3 bases between. This CDR3 reads CASSGSNQPQHF. CDR3 DNA sequence: TGTGCCAGCAGCGGGAGCAATCAGCCCCAGCATTTT. The full variable domain, with the rest looked up from reference TRBV5-6 and TRBJ1-5, is DAGVTQSPTHLIKTRGQQVTLRCSPKSGHDTVSWYQQALGQGPQFIFQYYEEEERQRGNFPDRFSGHQFPNYSSELNVNALLLGDSALYLCASSGSNQPQHFGDGTRLSIL.

The chain employs TRBV6-1 and TRBJ1-2, with D perhaps TRBD1 (6 bases). V lost 2 bases and J lost 7, with 11 bases in between. Germline V gene lookup returns CDR1 MNHNS and CDR2 SASEGT. CDR3 length: 13 amino acids. The CDR3 here is CASSELGAGGYTF. Written as DNA, the CDR3 is TGTGCCAGCAGTGAACTGGGGGCGGGTGGCTACACCTTC.

This rearrangement joins TRBV29-1 to TRBJ2-7; no firm D call. The germline V and J ends were trimmed by 6 bases and 3 bases, with 6 bases remaining between them. This CDR3 contains 10 residues. Germline-derived CDR1 and CDR2 are SQVTM and ANQGSEA. CDR3 protein: CSVADYEQYF. For the CDR3, the DNA is TGCAGCGTCGCAGACTACGAGCAGTACTTC.

This clone was counted a single time. The V gene is TRBV4-3, the J gene TRBJ1-3, with 10 bases lining up with TRBD1. V shed 4 bases and J 2 bases; nucleotides not matched to a gene: 5. The germline gives CDR1 LGHNA, CDR2 YSLEER. This CDR3 comprises 16 residues. The CDR3 protein is CASSPQGTGAGNTIYF. The CDR3 DNA is TGCGCCAGCAGCCCGCAGGGGACAGGGGCTGGAAACACCATATATTTT.

This chain joins TRBV5-4 and TRBJ2-3; a possible D gene is TRBD1 (6 bases). This CDR3 spans 13 amino acids. Trimming cost V 4 bases and J 4 bases, with 10 bases left between them. Germline loops: CDR1 SGHNT, CDR2 YYREEE (reference sequence). CDR3 DNA: TGTGCCAGCAGCATCCCAGGGGCAGATACGCAGTATTTT. It encodes CASSIPGADTQYF. The full variable domain, completed using reference TRBV5-4 and TRBJ2-3, is ETGVTQSPTHLIKTRGQQVTLRCSSQSGHNTVSWYQQALGQGPQFIFQYYREEENGRGNFPPRFSGLQFPNYSSELNVNALELDDSALYLCASSIPGADTQYFGPGTRLTVL.

The chain has TRBV28 and TRBJ2-7; the match to TRBD1 covers 9 bases. V dropped 5 bases and J dropped 2; count of bases not matched to a gene: 4. The CDR3 is 14 amino acids. Per germline, CDR1 MDHEN and CDR2 SYDVKM. The CDR3 DNA follows: TGTGCCAGCAGTCTAGGGACAGGGACCTACGAGCAGTACTTC. This encodes CASSLGTGTYEQYF.

The rearrangement links TRBV7-9 to TRBJ2-1; D not resolved. Germline V gives CDR1 SEHNR, CDR2 FQNEAQ (reference sequence). CDR3 length equals 15 residues. Trimming removed 8 bases from V and 3 bases from J, with 17 bases in between. The CDR3 DNA reads TGTGCCAGCTTTAATGAACTGCCCTTCTACAATGAGCAGTTCTTC. Protein: CASFNELPFYNEQFF.

The chain uses TRBV7-2 and TRBJ2-2, with a weak D call TRBD1 (5 bases). From germline, CDR1 is SGHTA and CDR2 FQGNSA. The length of the CDR3 is 15 residues. Trimming removed 1 base from V and 5 bases from J, with 11 bases in between. This chain's CDR3 is CASSLEGFGTGELFF. CDR3 DNA sequence: TGTGCCAGCAGCTTAGAGGGGTTCGGAACCGGGGAGCTGTTTTTT.

The CDR3 DNA follows: TGTGCCAGCAGCCTGGAGGCGGCCAGGGGAGATACGCAGTATTTT. Translated, it gives CASSLEAARGDTQYF. The chain is built from TRBV5-4 and TRBJ2-3; a weak D match, TRBD1 (6 bases). The length of the CDR3 is 15 residues. Between the trimmed V and J ends, which lost 4 bases and 5 bases, there was a span of 17 bases. Germline CDR1 reads SGHNT; CDR2 reads YYREEE (reference sequence).

The chain couples TRBV6-6 to TRBJ2-2, with TRBD1 identical over 8 bases. CDR1 MNHNY and CDR2 SVGAGI come from the germline V gene (reference sequence). With 6 bases clipped from V and 6 bases from J, the junction kept 12 bases outside the gene matches. This CDR3 region has 16 residues. The CDR3 DNA follows: TGTGCCAGCAGAGACGGACAGGGTAGTTTTTCCGGGGAGCTGTTTTTT. Encoded protein: CASRDGQGSFSGELFF.

V gene TRBV5-1 combines with J gene TRBJ2-2; unclear D gene. The germline CDR1 and CDR2 sequences are SGHRS and YFSETQ. The CDR3 spans 14 residues. V was clipped by 2 bases and J by 0 bases, with 5 bases between them. This CDR3 reads CASSFSSNTGELFF. The CDR3 nucleotides read TGCGCCAGCAGCTTTTCTTCGAACACCGGGGAGCTGTTTTTT.

The CDR3 DNA is TGTGCCAGCTCACCTCAATCTCCGGGACGCGGGACCTACGAGCAGTACTTC. It codes for CASSPQSPGRGTYEQYF. This rearrangement joins TRBV18 to TRBJ2-7; perhaps TRBD2 as D (6 bases). Trimming removed 3 bases from V and 2 bases from J, with 20 bases in between. Germline lookup yields CDR1 KGHSH and CDR2 LQKENI. CDR3 length: 17 residues.